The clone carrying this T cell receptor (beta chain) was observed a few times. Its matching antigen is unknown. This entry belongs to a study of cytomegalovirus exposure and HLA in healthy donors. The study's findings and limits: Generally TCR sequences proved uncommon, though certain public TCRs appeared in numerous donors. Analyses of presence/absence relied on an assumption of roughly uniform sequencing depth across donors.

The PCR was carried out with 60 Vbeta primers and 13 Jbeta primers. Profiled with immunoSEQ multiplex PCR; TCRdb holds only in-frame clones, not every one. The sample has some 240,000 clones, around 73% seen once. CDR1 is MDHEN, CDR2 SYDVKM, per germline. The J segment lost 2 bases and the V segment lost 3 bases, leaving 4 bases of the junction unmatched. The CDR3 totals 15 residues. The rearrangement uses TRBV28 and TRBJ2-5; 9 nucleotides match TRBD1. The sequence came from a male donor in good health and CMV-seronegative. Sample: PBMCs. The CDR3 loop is CASSFSGTGQETQYF. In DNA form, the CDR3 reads TGTGCCAGCAGTTTCTCCGGGACAGGGCAAGAGACCCAGTACTTC.